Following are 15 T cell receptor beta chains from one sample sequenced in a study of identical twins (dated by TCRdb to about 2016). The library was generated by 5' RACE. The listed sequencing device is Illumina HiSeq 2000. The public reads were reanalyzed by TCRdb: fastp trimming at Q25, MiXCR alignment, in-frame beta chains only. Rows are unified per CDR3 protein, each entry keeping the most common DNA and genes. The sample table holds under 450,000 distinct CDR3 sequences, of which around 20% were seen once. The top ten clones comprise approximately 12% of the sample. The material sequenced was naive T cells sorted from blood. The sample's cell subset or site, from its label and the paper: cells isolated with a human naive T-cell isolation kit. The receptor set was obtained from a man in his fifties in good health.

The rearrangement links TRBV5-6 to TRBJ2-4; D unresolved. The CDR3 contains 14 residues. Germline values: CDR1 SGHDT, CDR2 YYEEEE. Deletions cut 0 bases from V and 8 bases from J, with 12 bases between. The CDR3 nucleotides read TGTGCCAGCAGCTTGGTAAGCGTGGGTGACATTCAGTACTTC. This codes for CASSLVSVGDIQYF. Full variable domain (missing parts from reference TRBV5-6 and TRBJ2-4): DAGVTQSPTHLIKTRGQQVTLRCSPKSGHDTVSWYQQALGQGPQFIFQYYEEEERQRGNFPDRFSGHQFPNYSSELNVNALLLGDSALYLCASSLVSVGDIQYFGAGTRLSVL.

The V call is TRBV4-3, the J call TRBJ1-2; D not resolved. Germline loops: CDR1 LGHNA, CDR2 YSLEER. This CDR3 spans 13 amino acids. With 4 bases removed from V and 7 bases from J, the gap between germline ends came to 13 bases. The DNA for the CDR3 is TGCGCCAGCAGCCCAACGGGTCTGAGTGGCTACACCTTC. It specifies CASSPTGLSGYTF.

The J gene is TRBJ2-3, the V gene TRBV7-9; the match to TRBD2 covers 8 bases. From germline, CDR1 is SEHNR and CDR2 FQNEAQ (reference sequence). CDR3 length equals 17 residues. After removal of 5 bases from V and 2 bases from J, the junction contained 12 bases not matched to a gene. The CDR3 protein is CASSLTPGGSFTDTQYF. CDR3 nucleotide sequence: TGTGCCAGCAGCCTTACTCCGGGGGGGTCCTTCACAGATACGCAGTATTTT.

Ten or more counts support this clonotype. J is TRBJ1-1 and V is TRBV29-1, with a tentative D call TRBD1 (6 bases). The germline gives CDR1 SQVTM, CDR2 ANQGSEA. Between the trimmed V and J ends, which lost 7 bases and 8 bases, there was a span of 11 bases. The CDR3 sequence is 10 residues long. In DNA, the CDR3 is TGCAGCGCCTTTCAGGGGGAAGCTTTCTTT. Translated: CSAFQGEAFF. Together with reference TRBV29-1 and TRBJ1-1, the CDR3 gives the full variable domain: SAVISQKPSRDICQRGTSLTIQCQVDSQVTMMFWYRQQPGQSLTLIATANQGSEATYESGFVIDKFPISRPNLTFSTLTVSNMSPEDSSIYLCSAFQGEAFFGQGTRLTVV.

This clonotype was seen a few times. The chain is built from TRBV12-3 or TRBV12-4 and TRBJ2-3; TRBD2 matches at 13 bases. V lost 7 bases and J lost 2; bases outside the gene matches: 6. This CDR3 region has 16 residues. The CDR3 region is CASIPGLAGLTDTQYF. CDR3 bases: TGTGCCAGCATCCCGGGACTAGCGGGGCTCACAGATACGCAGTATTTT.

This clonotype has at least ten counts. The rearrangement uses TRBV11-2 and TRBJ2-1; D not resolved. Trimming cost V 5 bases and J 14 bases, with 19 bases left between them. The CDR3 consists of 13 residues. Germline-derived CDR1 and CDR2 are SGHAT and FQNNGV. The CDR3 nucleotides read TGTGCCAGCAGCCCAATGGACGGTCGTTCAGAGTTCTTC. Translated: CASSPMDGRSEFF.

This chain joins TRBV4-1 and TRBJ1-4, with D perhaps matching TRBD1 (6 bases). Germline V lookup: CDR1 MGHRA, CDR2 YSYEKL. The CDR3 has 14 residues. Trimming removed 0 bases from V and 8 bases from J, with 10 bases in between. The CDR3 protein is CASSQDQGREKLFF. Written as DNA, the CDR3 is TGCGCCAGCAGCCAAGATCAGGGGCGAGAAAAACTGTTTTTT.

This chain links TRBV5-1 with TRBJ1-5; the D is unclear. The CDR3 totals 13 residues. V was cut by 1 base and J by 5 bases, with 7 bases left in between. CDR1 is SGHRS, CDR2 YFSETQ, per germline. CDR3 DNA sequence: TGCGCCAGCAGCTTGTCCGTAGATCAGCCCCAGCATTTT. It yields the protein CASSLSVDQPQHF.

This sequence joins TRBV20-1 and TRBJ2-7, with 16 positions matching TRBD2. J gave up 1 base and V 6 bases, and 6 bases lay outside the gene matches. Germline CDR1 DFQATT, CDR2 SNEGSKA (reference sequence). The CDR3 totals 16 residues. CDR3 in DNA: TGCAGTGCCGTCGGGACTAGCGGGAGGGGGTCCTACGAGCAGTACTTC. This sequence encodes CSAVGTSGRGSYEQYF.

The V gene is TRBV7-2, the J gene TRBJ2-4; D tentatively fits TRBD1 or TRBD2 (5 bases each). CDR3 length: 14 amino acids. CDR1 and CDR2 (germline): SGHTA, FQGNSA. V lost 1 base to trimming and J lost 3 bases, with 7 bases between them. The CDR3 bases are TGTGCCAGCAGCTTAGGGGGGTTCAAAAACATTCAGTACTTC. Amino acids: CASSLGGFKNIQYF. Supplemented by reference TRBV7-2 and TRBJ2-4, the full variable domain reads GAGVSQSPSNKVTEKGKDVELRCDPISGHTALYWYRQSLGQGLEFLIYFQGNSAPDKSGLPSDRFSAERTGGSVSTLTIQRTQQEDSAVYLCASSLGGFKNIQYFGAGTRLSVL.

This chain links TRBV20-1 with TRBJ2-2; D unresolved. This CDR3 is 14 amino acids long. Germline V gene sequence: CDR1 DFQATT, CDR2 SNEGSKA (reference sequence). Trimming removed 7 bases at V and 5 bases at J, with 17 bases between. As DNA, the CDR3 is TGCAGTGTTCCCACCGCACGTGGTACCGGGGAGCTGTTTTTT. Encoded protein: CSVPTARGTGELFF.

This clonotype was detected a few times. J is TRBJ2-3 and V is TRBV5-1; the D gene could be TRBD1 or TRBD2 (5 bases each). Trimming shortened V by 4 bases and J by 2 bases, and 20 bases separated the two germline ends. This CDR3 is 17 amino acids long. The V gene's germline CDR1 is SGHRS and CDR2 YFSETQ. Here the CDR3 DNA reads TGCGCCAGCAGCATCCCCTCAGGGAGATCCTTCACAGATACGCAGTATTTT. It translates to CASSIPSGRSFTDTQYF.

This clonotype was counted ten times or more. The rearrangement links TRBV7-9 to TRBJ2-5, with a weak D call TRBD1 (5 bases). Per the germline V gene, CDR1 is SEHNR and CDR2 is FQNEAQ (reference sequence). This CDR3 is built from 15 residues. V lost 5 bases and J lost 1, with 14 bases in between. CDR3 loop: CASSLILGPQETQYF. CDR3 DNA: TGTGCCAGCAGCCTCATCCTGGGGCCCCAAGAGACCCAGTACTTC.

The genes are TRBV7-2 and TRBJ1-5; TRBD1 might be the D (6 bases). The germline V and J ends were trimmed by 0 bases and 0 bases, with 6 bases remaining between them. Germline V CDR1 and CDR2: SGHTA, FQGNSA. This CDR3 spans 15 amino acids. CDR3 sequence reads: CASSLATGSNQPQHF. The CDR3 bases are TGTGCCAGCAGCTTAGCGACAGGTAGCAATCAGCCCCAGCATTTT.

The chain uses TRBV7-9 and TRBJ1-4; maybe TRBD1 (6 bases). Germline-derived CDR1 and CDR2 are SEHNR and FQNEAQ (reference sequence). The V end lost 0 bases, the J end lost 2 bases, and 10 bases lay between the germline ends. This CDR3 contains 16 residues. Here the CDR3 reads CASSLALGGTNEKLFF. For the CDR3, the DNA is TGTGCCAGCAGCTTAGCGCTGGGGGGCACTAATGAAAAACTGTTTTTT. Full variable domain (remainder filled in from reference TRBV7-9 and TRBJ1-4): DTGVSQNPRHKITKRGQNVTFRCDPISEHNRLYWYRQTLGQGPEFLTYFQNEAQLEKSRLLSDRFSAERPKGSFSTLEIQRTEQGDSAMYLCASSLALGGTNEKLFFGSGTQLSVL.